Listed below are T cell receptor beta chains from one sample, sequenced in a study of PD-1 blockade in classical Hodgkin lymphoma. Only in-frame clones appear in the TCRdb table, and some are missing; sequencing was by immunoSEQ multiplex PCR. The sample carries about 90,000 clones, over 75% recorded once. Sequenced material: peripheral blood mononuclear cells (PBMCs), taken before the fourth cycle of nivolumab. These receptor sequences come from a human donor with classical Hodgkin lymphoma. Each CDR3 is given with its conserved first and last residue. A D gene is named only where the DNA matches it firmly. Size is omitted from some rows. Given values are once, few, many or a class for expanded clones.

V gene,J gene,clone size,D gene,CDR3 length,CDR3 protein,CDR3 DNA
TRBV5-1,TRBJ2-2,-,-,14,CASNSAGQTGELFF,TGCGCCAGCAACTCTGCGGGGCAGACCGGGGAGCTGTTTTTT
TRBV27,TRBJ1-6,once,-,16,CASSFRQTPYNSPLHF,TGTGCCAGCAGTTTTAGACAAACCCCCTATAATTCACCCCTCCACTTT
TRBV5-1,TRBJ2-7,once,TRBD2,15,CASSQWAGGGYEQYF,TGCGCCAGCAGCCAGTGGGCGGGCGGGGGCTACGAGCAGTACTTC
TRBV7-9,TRBJ2-1,-,-,14,CASSPGHVNNEQFF,TGTGCCAGCAGCCCGGGACACGTTAACAATGAGCAGTTCTTC
TRBV21-1,TRBJ1-1,-,-,11,CASSPGLRTFF,TGTGCCAGCAGCCCGGGTCTGAGGACTTTCTTT
TRBV19,TRBJ2-3,-,-,16,CASYPSFYDLGDTQYF,TGTGCCAGTTATCCCAGTTTTTACGATTTAGGGGATACGCAGTATTTT
TRBV4-1,TRBJ1-1,-,-,13,CATNTQPNTEAFF,TGCGCCACCAATACTCAACCGAACACTGAAGCTTTCTTT
TRBV7-9,TRBJ2-7,-,-,16,CASSSAPTGTLYEQYF,TGTGCCAGCAGCTCGGCCCCTACCGGGACACTCTACGAGCAGTACTTC
TRBV6-1,TRBJ2-5,once,TRBD1,14,CASSETGVRETQYF,TGTGCCAGCAGCGAGACAGGGGTTCGAGAGACCCAGTACTTC
TRBV5-8,TRBJ1-1,once,-,12,CASSLEGAEAFF,TGTGCCAGCAGCTTGGAGGGCGCTGAAGCTTTCTTT
TRBV5-8,TRBJ2-3,-,TRBD2,16,CASSWFSGGITDTQYF,TGTGCCAGCAGCTGGTTTAGCGGGGGTATCACAGATACGCAGTATTTT
TRBV6-4,TRBJ2-1,-,TRBD2,17,CASSLGLAGAPANEQFF,TGTGCCAGCAGTCTTGGACTAGCGGGGGCCCCGGCCAATGAGCAGTTCTTC
TRBV25-1,TRBJ2-2,-,TRBD2,14,CASSVGGVGGELFF,TGTGCCAGCAGTGTTGGGGGGGTTGGCGGGGAGCTGTTTTTT
TRBV6-5,TRBJ1-2,once,-,13,CASSEAQNYGYTF,TGTGCCAGCAGTGAAGCGCAGAACTATGGCTACACCTTC
TRBV6-5,TRBJ1-1,-,-,15,CASISRATMNTEAFF,TGTGCCAGCATTTCACGAGCTACCATGAACACTGAAGCTTTCTTT
TRBV2,TRBJ2-4,-,-,15,CASSEAGGPSDIQYF,TGTGCCAGCAGTGAAGCGGGGGGGCCATCGGACATTCAGTACTTC
TRBV5-3,TRBJ1-5,-,-,14,CARSLVKGTQPQHF,TGTGCCAGAAGCTTGGTAAAGGGCACTCAGCCCCAGCATTTT
TRBV5-1,TRBJ1-1,-,-,14,CASSPGLGNTEAFF,TGCGCCAGCAGCCCAGGATTGGGGAACACTGAAGCTTTCTTT
TRBV7-6,TRBJ1-6,few,-,14,CASSITGSDSPLHF,TGTGCCAGCAGCATCACAGGGTCTGATTCACCCCTCCACTTT
TRBV6-5,TRBJ2-2,-,-,15,CASSYSRTVAGELFF,TGTGCCAGCAGTTACTCGAGGACGGTCGCCGGGGAGCTGTTTTTT
TRBV29-1,TRBJ1-1,-,-,14,CSVEEGLLNTEAFF,TGCAGCGTTGAAGAGGGTCTGCTGAACACTGAAGCTTTCTTT
TRBV30,TRBJ1-1,once,-,16,CAWSVGVGDGGTEAFF,TGTGCCTGGAGTGTAGGGGTAGGGGACGGTGGGACTGAAGCTTTCTTT
TRBV25-1,TRBJ2-3,-,TRBD2,18,CASSETMLAGGLSDTQYF,TGTGCCAGCAGTGAGACGATGCTAGCGGGGGGGCTCTCAGATACGCAGTATTTT
TRBV6-5,TRBJ2-5,-,-,15,CASRRDGRIQETQYF,TGTGCCAGCAGAAGGGACGGACGAATCCAAGAGACCCAGTACTTC
TRBV9,TRBJ1-1,-,-,15,CASSVDGRTGTEAFF,TGTGCCAGCAGCGTAGATGGAAGGACTGGGACTGAAGCTTTCTTT
TRBV15,TRBJ1-1,-,-,12,CATSRDSQEAFF,TGTGCCACCAGCAGAGACAGTCAGGAAGCTTTCTTT
TRBV10-1,TRBJ2-1,-,-,13,CASSESGRNEQFF,TGCGCCAGCAGTGAGTCAGGACGGAATGAGCAGTTCTTC
TRBV15,TRBJ1-1,medium-sized,-,16,CATSRDSVMRNTEAFF,TGTGCCACCAGCAGAGATTCGGTGATGCGGAACACTGAAGCTTTCTTT
TRBV15,TRBJ2-7,-,-,14,CATSTRQEGYEQYF,TGTGCCACCAGCACCAGACAGGAGGGTTACGAGCAGTACTTC
TRBV18,TRBJ2-2,-,-,15,CASSPPNDGTGELFF,TGTGCCAGCTCACCACCGAACGACGGGACCGGGGAGCTGTTTTTT
TRBV9,TRBJ2-5,-,-,14,CASSAALGGQTQYF,TGTGCCAGCAGTGCAGCTCTAGGGGGGCAGACCCAGTACTTC
TRBV19,TRBJ2-5,-,TRBD2,15,CASSTQRGFQETQYF,TGTGCCAGTAGTACCCAGCGGGGCTTCCAAGAGACCCAGTACTTC
TRBV21-1,TRBJ1-2,-,-,13,CASTRWVNYGYTF,TGTGCCAGCACCCGGTGGGTTAACTATGGCTACACCTTC
TRBV6-1,TRBJ2-1,-,-,11,CASRENNEQFF,TGTGCCAGCAGGGAGAACAATGAGCAGTTCTTC
TRBV4-2,TRBJ2-2,-,-,17,CASSPGGGLTNTGELFF,TGTGCCAGCAGCCCCGGGGGCGGGCTAACCAACACCGGGGAGCTGTTTTTT
TRBV9,TRBJ1-5,-,-,18,CASSVVSEGDDSNQPQHF,TGTGCCAGCAGCGTAGTTAGTGAGGGGGACGATAGCAATCAGCCCCAGCATTTT
TRBV10-1,TRBJ1-1,-,-,16,CASSESGSVRRTEAFF,TGCGCCAGCAGTGAGTCGGGGTCAGTTAGGAGGACTGAAGCTTTCTTT
TRBV29-1,TRBJ2-1,-,-,12,CSVASSYNEQFF,TGCAGCGTTGCGTCGTCCTACAATGAGCAGTTCTTC
TRBV2,TRBJ2-2,-,TRBD1,14,CASRKGAGTGELFF,TGTGCCAGCAGGAAGGGGGCTGGAACCGGGGAGCTGTTTTTT
TRBV21-1,TRBJ1-1,-,-,14,CASSMRQESSEAFF,TGTGCCAGCAGTATGCGACAGGAGAGTTCCGAAGCTTTCTTT
TRBV7-9,TRBJ2-1,-,TRBD1,15,CASSSKGQTYNEQFF,TGTGCCAGCAGCTCCAAGGGACAGACGTACAATGAGCAGTTCTTC
TRBV7-2,TRBJ2-4,-,TRBD1,14,CASSSGQGGDIQYF,TGTGCCAGCAGCTCAGGACAGGGCGGAGACATTCAGTACTTC
TRBV5-1,TRBJ1-5,-,-,15,CASSLAPEYNQPQHF,TGCGCCAGCAGCTTGGCCCCAGAGTACAATCAGCCCCAGCATTTT
TRBV6-5,TRBJ1-3,-,-,14,CASSYRQSGNTIYF,TGTGCCAGCAGCTACCGGCAGTCTGGAAACACCATATATTTT
TRBV9,TRBJ1-2,-,-,15,CASSVDSHPGYGYTF,TGTGCCAGCAGCGTAGATAGCCACCCCGGCTATGGCTACACCTTC
TRBV28,TRBJ2-7,-,TRBD1,16,CASRTRQTGGAYEQYF,TGTGCCAGCAGGACACGGCAAACAGGGGGCGCCTACGAGCAGTACTTC
TRBV27,TRBJ1-5,-,-,18,CASSFGQGWPHSNQPQHF,TGTGCCAGCAGTTTTGGTCAGGGTTGGCCCCATAGCAATCAGCCCCAGCATTTT
TRBV7-2,TRBJ2-5,-,TRBD1,15,CASTPVRQGGETQYF,TGTGCCAGCACCCCAGTCAGACAGGGTGGGGAGACCCAGTACTTC
TRBV27,TRBJ2-7,-,TRBD2,15,CASSLEGLASYEQYF,TGTGCCAGCAGTTTAGAGGGACTAGCCTCCTACGAGCAGTACTTC
TRBV13,TRBJ2-2,once,-,12,CASSPPLGELFF,TGTGCCAGCAGCCCCCCTCTGGGGGAGCTGTTTTTT
TRBV6-1,TRBJ1-4,-,TRBD1,15,CASSDRGLTNEKLFF,TGTGCCAGCAGCGACAGGGGGCTCACTAATGAAAAACTGTTTTTT